The 7 T cell receptor beta chains below were found in one sample sequenced in a study of cytomegalovirus exposure and HLA in healthy donors. The protocol was immunoSEQ multiplex PCR, while the TCRdb copy is restricted to in-frame clones and leaves out a portion. The sample holds 180,000 or so clones, approximately 89% seen once. Input material: PBMCs. These receptors were collected from a man younger than 30 in good health and CMV-seropositive.

This sequence joins TRBV29-1 and TRBJ2-5; TRBD2 agrees at 9 bases. CDR1 is SQVTM and CDR2 is ANQGSEA in the germline V gene. This CDR3 has 13 residues. V shed 7 bases and J 5 bases; nucleotides not matched to a gene: 8. For the CDR3, the DNA is TGCAGCGCCCTGACTAGCGGCACGGAGACCCAGTACTTC. Translating gives CSALTSGTETQYF.

The V call is TRBV2, the J call TRBJ2-5; possible D gene TRBD1, 6 bases. The germline V and J ends were trimmed by 10 bases and 1 base, with 13 bases remaining between them. Germline loops: CDR1 SNHLY, CDR2 FYNNEI. The CDR3 has 13 amino acids. The CDR3 reads CATTDSPQETQYF. The CDR3 coding sequence is TGTGCCACCACGGACAGTCCCCAAGAGACCCAGTACTTC.

This chain links TRBV6-1 with TRBJ1-4; D remains ambiguous. The CDR3 sequence is 12 residues long. Germline V gives CDR1 MNHNS, CDR2 SASEGT. The V end lost 2 bases, the J end lost 4 bases, and 2 bases lay between the germline ends. CDR3 amino acids: CASSEHNEKLFF. Written as DNA, the CDR3 is TGTGCCAGCAGTGAACATAATGAAAAACTGTTTTTT.

The chain recombines TRBV4-3 with TRBJ2-7, with D unclear. From germline, CDR1 is LGHNA and CDR2 YSLEER. V was trimmed by 0 bases and J by 3 bases, leaving 9 bases between them. This CDR3 is 14 amino acids long. In nucleotides, the CDR3 is TGCGCCAGCAGCCAAGATGCTGGGCACTACGAGCAGTACTTC. Translation: CASSQDAGHYEQYF.

This chain joins TRBV4-1 and TRBJ2-7; D gene uncertain. Germline loops: CDR1 MGHRA, CDR2 YSYEKL. Trimming left V 4 bases short and J 5 bases short, with 15 bases between. The CDR3 contains 14 residues. The CDR3 is CASSRSARVDEQYF. The DNA for the CDR3 is TGCGCCAGCAGCCGAAGTGCTCGAGTCGACGAGCAGTACTTC.

This sequence joins TRBV21-1 and TRBJ2-3; the table names TRBD2, a call not compared with the DNA. TRBV21-1 has pseudogene status. This CDR3 comprises 19 residues. The CDR3 spells CASSKLPTSGVSVTDTQYF. The CDR3 nucleotides read TGTGCCAGCAGCAAACTCCCGACTAGCGGGGTATCGGTCACAGATACGCAGTATTTT.

This clone is a singleton in its sample. The CDR3 DNA sequence: TGTGCCAGCAGTCCTACAGGTTATGGCTACACCTTC. This translates into CASSPTGYGYTF. The gene calls are TRBV6-5 and TRBJ1-2; D perhaps matches TRBD1 (5 bases). Trimming shortened V by 5 bases and J by 5 bases, and 9 bases separated the two germline ends. The CDR3 runs to 12 residues. The V gene's germline CDR1 is MNHEY and CDR2 SVGAGI.